This passage covers 26 T cell receptor beta chains from one sample sequenced in a study of cytomegalovirus exposure and HLA in healthy donors. Use of 60 Vbeta and 13 Jbeta primers characterized the PCR. Profiled with immunoSEQ multiplex PCR; TCRdb holds only in-frame clones, not every one. The data contain 180,000 or so clones, just over 75% of them seen just once; the ten biggest clones take up about 2%. The material sequenced was PBMCs. These receptors were collected from a woman aged 30 to 39 in good health and CMV-seropositive.

CDR3 nucleotides: TGCGCCAGCAGTGTGGGGTCGAGTAGCGGATCCTACAATGAGCAGTTCTTC. Its protein product is CASSVGSSSGSYNEQFF. V usage is TRBV10-1 and J usage is TRBJ2-1; a weak D match, TRBD2 (6 bases). Germline V lookup: CDR1 WNHNN, CDR2 SYGVQD (reference sequence). The CDR3 totals 17 residues. V lost 4 bases and J 1 base, leaving 17 bases between the germline ends.

The chain couples TRBV10-3 to TRBJ1-5; a possible D gene is TRBD1 (6 bases). V was pared by 3 bases and J by 2 bases, with 11 bases between. The CDR3 is 15 residues long. Germline lookup yields CDR1 ENHRY and CDR2 SYGVKD. CDR3 sequence reads: CAISDTGMGNQPQHF. The CDR3 DNA reads TGTGCCATCAGTGATACAGGGATGGGCAATCAGCCCCAGCATTTT.

The rearrangement links TRBV9 to TRBJ2-7; tentative D call: TRBD1 (5 bases). The germline V gene encodes CDR1 SGDLS and CDR2 YYNGEE. Trimming removed 7 bases at V and 5 bases at J, with 19 bases between. CDR3 length: 14 amino acids. CDR3 DNA: TGTGCCAGCGCTCCCGTGCAGGGTACCCACGAGCAGTACTTC. It yields the protein CASAPVQGTHEQYF.

The chain links TRBV6-1 to TRBJ1-1, with TRBD1 as a possible D gene (5 bases). The CDR3 is 14 amino acids. CDR1 is MNHNS, CDR2 SASEGT, per germline. V lost 6 bases, J lost 8 bases, and 19 bases lay in between. The CDR3 DNA is TGTGCCAGCAGACTAAGCCAGGGAGGGTCGGAAGCTTTCTTT. Residues: CASRLSQGGSEAFF.

This chain uses TRBV28 with TRBJ1-6; D is possibly TRBD1 (5 bases). Germline loops: CDR1 MDHEN, CDR2 SYDVKM. The CDR3 contains 14 residues. V was pared by 6 bases and J by 16 bases, with 22 bases between. The CDR3 sequence is CASSPPKAFGTLHF. The DNA for the CDR3 is TGTGCCAGCAGCCCCCCTAAAGCCTTCGGGACTCTCCACTTT.

This clone was picked up a small number of times. The chain carries TRBV5-4 and TRBJ2-3; D gene unclear. The CDR3 totals 13 residues. CDR1 and CDR2 (germline): SGHNT, YYREEE (reference sequence). Trimming left V 2 bases short and J 1 base short, with 5 bases between. The CDR3 protein is CASSFRGTDTQYF. CDR3 nucleotide sequence: TGTGCCAGCAGCTTCCGGGGCACAGATACGCAGTATTTT.

This chain links TRBV19 with TRBJ2-2; D might be TRBD2 (5 bases). The CDR3 is 14 amino acids. CDR1 and CDR2 (germline): LNHDA, SQIVND (reference sequence). Trimming shortened V by 8 bases and J by 4 bases, and 14 bases separated the two germline ends. The CDR3 protein is CASRQREFTGELFF. CDR3 coding DNA: TGTGCCAGTCGCCAAAGGGAGTTCACCGGGGAGCTGTTTTTT.

V gene TRBV4-3 combines with J gene TRBJ2-5, with 10 nucleotides matching TRBD2. The CDR3 consists of 16 residues. V gave up 4 bases and J gave up 4 bases; unmatched junction bases: 9. Germline V lookup: CDR1 LGHNA, CDR2 YSLEER. CDR3 coding DNA: TGCGCCAGCAGCCCCAGCGGGAGGGCCCTTTTAGAGACCCAGTACTTC. Amino acids: CASSPSGRALLETQYF.

There are a few counts of this clone. The rearrangement joins TRBV28 to TRBJ1-5, with D perhaps TRBD1 (6 bases). Deletions cut 1 base from V and 9 bases from J, with 16 bases between. CDR1 and CDR2 (germline): MDHEN, SYDVKM. CDR3 length: 15 residues. The CDR3 loop reads CASSLSRQDAAPQHF. The DNA of the CDR3 is TGTGCCAGCAGTTTATCTAGACAGGACGCAGCGCCCCAGCATTTT.

This chain connects TRBV5-1 to TRBJ1-4; no firm D call. The V gene lost 7 bases and the J gene lost 7 bases, with 17 bases spanning the gap. The length of the CDR3 is 14 residues. Germline assignment: CDR1 SGHRS and CDR2 YFSETQ. CDR3 bases: TGCGCCAGCCACACCGGGGATGGTGGTGAAAAACTGTTTTTT. Translating gives CASHTGDGGEKLFF.

This chain connects TRBV30 to TRBJ1-2; 9 bases align to TRBD1. The J segment lost 4 bases and the V segment lost 1 base, leaving 10 bases of the junction unmatched. Germline V gives CDR1 GTSNPN, CDR2 SVGIG (reference sequence). The length of the CDR3 is 16 residues. CDR3 sequence reads: CAWSAPPGQGFYGYTF. The DNA of the CDR3 is TGTGCCTGGAGTGCCCCCCCGGGACAGGGATTCTATGGCTACACCTTC.

The chain has TRBV19 and TRBJ1-5; D might be TRBD1 (6 bases). Trimming removed 5 bases from V and 1 base from J, with 12 bases in between. Germline V lookup: CDR1 LNHDA, CDR2 SQIVND (reference sequence). The CDR3 covers 15 residues. The CDR3: CASSGGASSNQPQHF. The CDR3 region has the DNA TGTGCCAGTAGTGGGGGGGCGTCAAGCAATCAGCCCCAGCATTTT.

The gene calls are TRBV6-5 and TRBJ2-1, with 7 bases identical to TRBD2. The CDR3 spans 14 residues. The V gene's germline CDR1 is MNHEY and CDR2 SVGAGI. Trimming at V came to 3 bases and at J to 8 bases, leaving 7 bases not matched to a gene. The chain's CDR3 is CASSYSGSGDEQFF. CDR3 coding DNA: TGTGCCAGCAGTTATAGCGGGTCAGGTGATGAGCAGTTCTTC.

The V gene is TRBV30, the J gene TRBJ2-7; perhaps TRBD1 as D (6 bases). V lost 0 bases and J 1 base, leaving 28 bases between the germline ends. Germline V CDR1 and CDR2: GTSNPN, SVGIG (reference sequence). The CDR3 has 20 residues. CDR3 coding DNA: TGTGCCTGGAGTGTAAATAGTTGGGTACAGGGCCTACGAAAATCCTACGAGCAGTACTTC. This sequence encodes CAWSVNSWVQGLRKSYEQYF.

With respect to this clone: At one boundary the junction diverges from the germline segment, which might be a read error. V usage is TRBV27 and J usage is TRBJ1-2; 8 nucleotides match TRBD1. Germline CDR1 and CDR2: MNHEY and SMNVEV (reference sequence). The CDR3 spans 15 residues. CDR3 loop: CVSSGGRRTNYGYTF. In nucleotides, the CDR3 is TGTGTCAGCTCAGGGGGCCGTCGTACGAACTATGGCTACACCTTC.

This chain links TRBV6-6 with TRBJ2-3; TRBD1 might be the D (6 bases). The V gene lost 7 bases and the J gene lost 2 bases, with 13 bases spanning the gap. Germline assignment: CDR1 MNHNY and CDR2 SVGAGI (reference sequence). The CDR3 runs 14 residues. The CDR3 here is CASIGQTFTDTQYF. The CDR3 coding sequence is TGTGCCAGCATTGGACAGACATTCACAGATACGCAGTATTTT.

This clone was observed a single time. V and J are TRBV30 and TRBJ1-1; TRBD1 agrees at 7 bases. Germline-derived CDR1 and CDR2 are GTSNPN and SVGIG (reference sequence). Trimming took 3 bases from V and 1 from J; bases not matched to a gene: 5. The CDR3 is made up of 14 amino acids. The CDR3 DNA reads TGTGCCTGGAGATTAACAGGGGAGAACACTGAAGCTTTCTTT. It encodes CAWRLTGENTEAFF. The full variable domain, with the rest looked up from reference TRBV30 and TRBJ1-1, is SQTIHQWPATLVQPVGSPLSLECTVEGTSNPNLYWYRQAAGRGLQLLFYSVGIGQISSEVPQNLSASRPQDRQFILSSKKLLLSDSGFYLCAWRLTGENTEAFFGQGTRLTVV.

The table lists this clone with a few counts. The V and J genes are TRBV7-7 and TRBJ2-2; maybe TRBD1 (5 bases). V lost 5 bases to trimming and J lost 6 bases, with 13 bases between them. The CDR3 extends over 14 amino acids. CDR1 and CDR2 from the germline V gene are SSHAT and FNYEAQ (reference sequence). The CDR3 bases are TGTGCCAGCAGCCAGGGTTTTCTCGCCGGGGAGCTGTTTTTT. Protein product: CASSQGFLAGELFF.

This clone was picked up a small number of times. This chain connects TRBV15 to TRBJ1-1; 11 bases map to TRBD1. This CDR3 region has 17 residues. V trimming: 0 bases; J trimming: 4 bases; junction bases outside the gene matches: 7. From germline, CDR1 is LNHNV and CDR2 YYDKDF (reference sequence). CDR3 residues: CATSRDLQGTGGTEAFF. The DNA for the CDR3 is TGTGCCACCAGCAGAGATCTTCAGGGGACAGGGGGCACTGAAGCTTTCTTT.

V gene TRBV7-9 combines with J gene TRBJ1-4, with a possible D match to TRBD1 (6 bases). The CDR3 has 15 amino acids. CDR1 is SEHNR, CDR2 FQNEAQ, per germline (reference sequence). Trimming removed 5 bases from V and 4 bases from J, with 14 bases in between. Here the CDR3 reads CASSPGTHINEKLFF. CDR3 nucleotide sequence: TGTGCCAGCAGCCCCGGGACACACATTAATGAAAAACTGTTTTTT.

V usage is TRBV7-9 and J usage is TRBJ2-5, with 7 nucleotides matching TRBD1. This CDR3 region has 14 residues. Trimming cost V 4 bases and J 4 bases; bases outside gene matches: 6. The germline V gene has CDR1 SEHNR and CDR2 FQNEAQ (reference sequence). CDR3 nucleotide sequence: TGTGCCAGCAGCTCGCAACAGGGGCGAGAGACCCAGTACTTC. This translates into CASSSQQGRETQYF.

The chain joins TRBV30 to TRBJ1-2, with 8 bases fitting TRBD1. Looked up from germline, CDR1 is GTSNPN and CDR2 is SVGIG (reference sequence). J lost 4 bases, V lost 3 bases, and 10 bases had no gene match. The CDR3 is made up of 15 amino acids. DNA of the CDR3: TGTGCCTGGAGCCTATATGGACAGGGAGGCTATGGCTACACCTTC. It yields the protein CAWSLYGQGGYGYTF.

The chain couples TRBV5-1 to TRBJ2-1; TRBD2 agrees at 12 bases. The germline V gene encodes CDR1 SGHRS and CDR2 YFSETQ. This CDR3 region has 15 residues. Losses at the gene ends were 5 bases for V and 0 bases for J; bases not matched to a gene: 0. CDR3 loop: CASRLAGGSYNEQFF. DNA of the CDR3: TGCGCCAGCAGACTAGCGGGAGGCTCCTACAATGAGCAGTTCTTC.

This chain connects TRBV28 to TRBJ1-1; D gene uncertain. This CDR3 spans 14 amino acids. Trimming took off 2 bases at V and 12 bases at J, with 19 bases between the two ends. Germline CDR1 is MDHEN and CDR2 is SYDVKM. CDR3 residues: CASSLRYPSRGTFF. In DNA form, the CDR3 reads TGTGCCAGCAGTTTACGCTATCCGTCGCGGGGAACTTTCTTT.

The chain uses TRBV30 and TRBJ2-1; possibly TRBD2 for D (5 bases). V dropped 0 bases and J dropped 4 bases, with 10 bases sitting between them. Germline CDR1 and CDR2: GTSNPN and SVGIG (reference sequence). This CDR3 has 14 amino acids. The CDR3 here is CAWSVLVGYNEQFF. Here the CDR3 DNA reads TGTGCCTGGAGTGTACTAGTTGGGTACAATGAGCAGTTCTTC.

This clone appeared a single time. DNA for the CDR3: TGTGCCAGCAGCCCCCCCCAGGTCGGGGAGCTGTTTTTT. This codes for CASSPPQVGELFF. This chain links TRBV28 with TRBJ2-2; D call uncertain. The V and J ends lost 6 bases and 7 bases respectively, with 12 bases between them. The CDR3 is 13 residues long. The germline CDR1 and CDR2 sequences are MDHEN and SYDVKM.